These T cell receptor beta chains were read from a single sample in a study of PD-1 blockade in classical Hodgkin lymphoma. Profiled with immunoSEQ multiplex PCR; TCRdb holds only in-frame clones, not every one. The sample carries tens of thousands of clones, approximately 80% recorded once. The sample in question was peripheral blood mononuclear cells (PBMCs), obtained before the second cycle of nivolumab. These TCRs come from a human donor with classical Hodgkin lymphoma. CDR3s include the opening cysteine and the closing phenylalanine or tryptophan. The D gene is left open where the match is weak. Not every row has a clone size; where given, it reads once, few, many or a size class.

length: 13
D: .
size: .
J: TRBJ1-2
V: TRBV5-4
CDR3: CASSLVQGHGYTF
DNA: TGTGCCAGCAGCTTGGTACAGGGCCATGGCTACACCTTC

length: 16
D: .
size: .
J: TRBJ1-1
V: TRBV27
CDR3: CASSFTAGLPSTEAFF
DNA: TGTGCCAGCAGTTTTACTGCCGGACTCCCTAGCACTGAAGCTTTCTTT

length: 16
D: TRBD2
size: .
J: TRBJ2-5
V: TRBV4-1
CDR3: CASSVSGTSGEETQYF
DNA: TGCGCCAGCAGCGTCTCCGGGACTAGCGGGGAAGAGACCCAGTACTTC

length: 15
D: .
size: .
J: TRBJ1-5
V: TRBV13
CDR3: CASSLGGERAQPQHF
DNA: TGTGCCAGCAGCTTAGGAGGGGAACGGGCTCAGCCCCAGCATTTT

length: 11
D: .
size: few
J: TRBJ2-7
V: TRBV28
CDR3: CASSYAYEQYF
DNA: TGTGCCAGCAGTTATGCTTACGAGCAGTACTTC

length: 15
D: TRBD2
size: .
J: TRBJ2-1
V: TRBV7-2
CDR3: CASSLERGPYNEQFF
DNA: TGTGCCAGCAGCCTGGAGCGGGGGCCTTACAATGAGCAGTTCTTC

length: 17
D: TRBD2
size: .
J: TRBJ2-3
V: TRBV9
CDR3: CASSVALAGGLGDTQYF
DNA: TGTGCCAGCAGCGTAGCGTTAGCGGGGGGGCTGGGAGATACGCAGTATTTT

length: 13
D: .
size: .
J: TRBJ1-1
V: TRBV7-3
CDR3: CASSYRSNTEAFF
DNA: TGTGCCAGCAGCTACAGGAGCAACACTGAAGCTTTCTTT

length: 11
D: .
size: .
J: TRBJ1-2
V: TRBV28
CDR3: CASSPSYGYTF
DNA: TGTGCCAGCAGTCCCTCCTATGGCTACACCTTC

length: 14
D: TRBD1
size: .
J: TRBJ1-2
V: TRBV18
CDR3: CASSPTDREGGYTF
DNA: TGTGCCAGCTCACCAACCGACAGGGAAGGAGGCTACACCTTC

length: 17
D: .
size: once
J: TRBJ1-4
V: TRBV2
CDR3: CASSHRALGATNEKLFF
DNA: TGTGCCAGCAGTCACAGGGCTTTGGGTGCAACTAATGAAAAACTGTTTTTT

length: 15
D: TRBD1
size: .
J: TRBJ2-5
V: TRBV5-6
CDR3: CASSLRTGGGETQYF
DNA: TGTGCCAGCAGCTTGAGGACAGGGGGCGGTGAGACCCAGTACTTC

length: 15
D: .
size: .
J: TRBJ1-2
V: TRBV10-3
CDR3: CAISGRRAQDYGYTF
DNA: TGTGCCATCAGTGGAAGGAGGGCGCAGGACTATGGCTACACCTTC

length: 11
D: .
size: once
J: TRBJ2-7
V: TRBV7-2
CDR3: CASSLYSEQYF
DNA: TGTGCCAGCAGCCTGTACAGCGAGCAGTACTTC

length: 17
D: TRBD1
size: .
J: TRBJ2-7
V: TRBV18
CDR3: CASSLRPGQGAIYEQYF
DNA: TGTGCCAGCTCACTTAGACCTGGACAGGGGGCGATCTACGAGCAGTACTTC

length: 12
D: .
size: .
J: TRBJ2-1
V: TRBV6-6
CDR3: CASSRGGATEFF
DNA: TGTGCCAGCAGTAGAGGGGGGGCCACGGAGTTCTTC

length: 13
D: .
size: .
J: TRBJ2-5
V: TRBV7-9
CDR3: CASSPDPLETQYF
DNA: TGTGCCAGCAGCCCCGATCCCTTAGAGACCCAGTACTTC

length: 16
D: TRBD1
size: .
J: TRBJ1-6
V: TRBV5-4
CDR3: CASSVRDRISNSPLHF
DNA: TGTGCCAGCAGCGTACGGGACAGGATCTCAAATTCACCCCTCCACTTT

length: 12
D: .
size: .
J: TRBJ1-4
V: TRBV10-2
CDR3: CASSATNEKLFF
DNA: TGCGCCAGCTCTGCAACTAATGAAAAACTGTTTTTT

length: 14
D: TRBD2
size: .
J: TRBJ2-5
V: TRBV7-3
CDR3: CASSSTSGERTQYF
DNA: TGTGCCAGCAGCTCGACTAGCGGGGAACGGACCCAGTACTTC

length: 15
D: .
size: .
J: TRBJ2-2
V: TRBV6-5
CDR3: CASSYRYMGVQLLFF
DNA: TGTGCCAGCAGTTACCGTTACATGGGGGTCCAACTGCTGTTTTTT

length: 18
D: TRBD2
size: .
J: TRBJ2-2
V: TRBV4-1
CDR3: CASSQQGLGGGVNGELFF
DNA: TGCGCCAGCAGCCAGCAGGGCTTAGGCGGGGGGGTGAACGGGGAGCTGTTTTTT

length: 14
D: TRBD1
size: .
J: TRBJ1-4
V: TRBV5-5
CDR3: CASSSTGEGEKLFF
DNA: TGTGCCAGCAGTTCAACAGGGGAGGGGGAAAAACTGTTTTTT

length: 16
D: .
size: .
J: TRBJ1-5
V: TRBV15
CDR3: CATSRDRSPPWTAQHF
DNA: TGTGCCACCAGCAGAGATCGGAGTCCCCCGTGGACAGCCCAGCATTTT

length: 16
D: .
size: .
J: TRBJ1-1
V: TRBV6-6
CDR3: CASSYRAMLLNTEAFF
DNA: TGTGCCAGCAGTTACAGGGCTATGTTATTGAACACTGAAGCTTTCTTT

length: 14
D: .
size: .
J: TRBJ2-5
V: TRBV5-5
CDR3: CASSLLAGQETQYF
DNA: TGTGCCAGCAGCTTGTTAGCAGGGCAAGAGACCCAGTACTTC

length: 13
D: .
size: .
J: TRBJ1-2
V: TRBV29-1
CDR3: CSVRDTIFYGYTF
DNA: TGCAGCGTTCGGGACACAATCTTCTATGGCTACACCTTC

length: 15
D: .
size: .
J: TRBJ2-1
V: TRBV7-9
CDR3: CASSFVGSGSNEQFF
DNA: TGTGCCAGCAGCTTTGTAGGGTCCGGGAGCAATGAGCAGTTCTTC

length: 17
D: TRBD2
size: .
J: TRBJ2-3
V: TRBV7-2
CDR3: CASSLDLAGGRRDTQYF
DNA: TGTGCCAGCAGCTTAGACCTAGCGGGGGGGCGGAGAGATACGCAGTATTTT

length: 17
D: .
size: .
J: TRBJ2-1
V: TRBV7-2
CDR3: CASSLGGAGAKNNEQFF
DNA: TGTGCCAGCAGCTTAGGAGGTGCGGGGGCCAAAAACAATGAGCAGTTCTTC

length: 16
D: TRBD2
size: once
J: TRBJ2-5
V: TRBV11-2
CDR3: CASSFTSGGSPKTQYF
DNA: TGTGCCAGCAGCTTCACTAGCGGGGGTTCACCAAAGACCCAGTACTTC

length: 15
D: .
size: .
J: TRBJ2-5
V: TRBV6-6
CDR3: CASSYSTGGAETQYF
DNA: TGTGCCAGCAGTTACTCGACTGGGGGGGCGGAGACCCAGTACTTC

length: 15
D: TRBD2
size: once
J: TRBJ2-1
V: TRBV18
CDR3: CASSSTSGGAREQFF
DNA: TGTGCCAGCTCATCGACTAGCGGGGGGGCGCGGGAGCAGTTCTTC

length: 13
D: .
size: .
J: TRBJ2-6
V: TRBV2
CDR3: CASGRDLANVLTF
DNA: TGTGCCAGCGGCAGGGACCTAGCCAACGTCCTGACTTTC

length: 15
D: TRBD1
size: .
J: TRBJ2-3
V: TRBV11-3
CDR3: CASSIGQGATDTQYF
DNA: TGTGCCAGCAGCATCGGACAGGGGGCAACAGATACGCAGTATTTT

length: 16
D: TRBD1
size: .
J: TRBJ2-5
V: TRBV27
CDR3: CASSSETGGYQETQYF
DNA: TGTGCCAGCAGTTCAGAGACAGGGGGGTACCAAGAGACCCAGTACTTC

length: 15
D: TRBD2
size: .
J: TRBJ2-7
V: TRBV6-6
CDR3: CASRPSGGTSYEQYF
DNA: TGTGCCAGCAGGCCTAGCGGGGGGACCTCCTACGAGCAGTACTTC

length: 13
D: TRBD1
size: .
J: TRBJ2-7
V: TRBV7-2
CDR3: CASSGDRFVEQYF
DNA: TGTGCCAGCTCCGGGGACAGGTTTGTCGAGCAGTACTTC

length: 18
D: TRBD1
size: few
J: TRBJ1-5
V: TRBV5-6
CDR3: CASSLRGQGGIGNQPQHF
DNA: TGTGCCAGCAGCCTGAGGGGACAGGGGGGGATTGGCAATCAGCCCCAGCATTTT

length: 14
D: TRBD1
size: .
J: TRBJ2-3
V: TRBV7-2
CDR3: CASSRTGSTDTQYF
DNA: TGTGCCAGCAGCCGGACAGGGTCCACAGATACGCAGTATTTT

length: 13
D: .
size: .
J: TRBJ2-7
V: TRBV5-6
CDR3: CASSLVGLDEQYF
DNA: TGTGCCAGCAGCTTGGTGGGCCTCGACGAGCAGTACTTC

length: 13
D: .
size: .
J: TRBJ1-6
V: TRBV5-5
CDR3: CASSLGYNSPLHF
DNA: TGTGCCAGCAGCTTAGGTTATAATTCACCCCTCCACTTT

length: 13
D: .
size: .
J: TRBJ2-3
V: TRBV5-1
CDR3: CASSYRLGDTQYF
DNA: TGCGCCAGCAGTTATCGATTGGGAGATACGCAGTATTTT

length: 17
D: TRBD1
size: once
J: TRBJ2-2
V: TRBV5-1
CDR3: CASSLAGTGAGTGELFF
DNA: TGCGCCAGCAGCTTGGCCGGGACAGGGGCGGGCACCGGGGAGCTGTTTTTT

length: 13
D: .
size: few
J: TRBJ2-7
V: TRBV7-3
CDR3: CASSSLRGGEQYF
DNA: TGTGCCAGCAGCTCCCTCAGGGGAGGCGAGCAGTACTTC